Below, 19 T cell receptor beta chains from the same sample are listed, as sequenced in a study of cytomegalovirus exposure and HLA in healthy donors. Primers included in the PCR were 60 Vbeta and 13 Jbeta primers. The protocol was immunoSEQ multiplex PCR, while the TCRdb copy is restricted to in-frame clones and leaves out a portion. The sample includes about 190,000 clones, just under 75% of them seen just once. Sequenced material: PBMCs. These receptors all stem from a woman aged 25 to 39 in good health and CMV-seropositive.

The chain recombines TRBV20-1 with TRBJ2-2; D is ambiguous. Trimming removed 5 bases at V and 6 bases at J, with 7 bases between. Germline-derived CDR1 and CDR2 are DFQATT and SNEGSKA (reference sequence). The CDR3 totals 11 residues. The CDR3 DNA reads TGCAGTGCTGCCCCAGCCGGGGAGCTGTTTTTT. This translates into CSAAPAGELFF.

This chain joins TRBV7-6 and TRBJ2-6; 9 bases are shared with TRBD1. Germline loops: CDR1 SGHVS, CDR2 FNYEAQ. The trim removed 4 bases at V and 2 bases at J, leaving 6 bases unmatched. The CDR3 is 17 residues long. The CDR3: CASSSGQGITGANVLTF. CDR3 DNA: TGTGCCAGCAGCTCAGGACAGGGGATCACTGGGGCCAACGTCCTGACTTTC.

The V call is TRBV19, the J call TRBJ2-3; 8 positions agree with TRBD2. The length of the CDR3 is 12 residues. Germline V gene data show CDR1 as LNHDA and CDR2 as SQIVND (reference sequence). The V gene end was trimmed by 5 bases and the J gene end by 11 bases; junction bases not matched to a gene: 6. CDR3 sequence reads: CASSQSGRGQYF. CDR3 nucleotide sequence: TGTGCCAGTAGTCAAAGCGGGAGAGGGCAGTATTTT.

This sequence joins TRBV15 and TRBJ2-7; 7 bases map to TRBD1. The CDR3 runs 17 residues. J was trimmed by 6 bases and V by 2 bases; bases with no gene match: 16. Looked up from germline, CDR1 is LNHNV and CDR2 is YYDKDF (reference sequence). The CDR3 loop is CATSRIPRFRGQFEQYF. The DNA of the CDR3 is TGTGCCACCAGCAGAATACCCCGATTTAGGGGGCAGTTCGAGCAGTACTTC. Combining the CDR3 with reference TRBV15 and TRBJ2-7 gives the whole variable domain DAMVIQNPRYQVTQFGKPVTLSCSQTLNHNVMYWYQQKSSQAPKLLFHYYDKDFNNEADTPDNFQSRRPNTSFCFLDIRSPGLGDTAMYLCATSRIPRFRGQFEQYFGPGTRLTVT.

The rearrangement links TRBV15 to TRBJ1-1; 9 bases fit TRBD1. V lost 5 bases, J lost 4 bases, and 8 bases stayed unmatched. The CDR3 extends over 15 amino acids. Germline V gene lookup returns CDR1 LNHNV and CDR2 YYDKDF (reference sequence). DNA of the CDR3: TGTGCCACCAGCCCCCGGGACAGGGTGAGCACTGAAGCTTTCTTT. Amino acid sequence: CATSPRDRVSTEAFF.

J is TRBJ1-5 and V is TRBV15, with 8 bases lining up with TRBD1. V gave up 1 base and J gave up 3 bases; unmatched junction bases: 8. This CDR3 region has 17 residues. Germline values: CDR1 LNHNV, CDR2 YYDKDF (reference sequence). CDR3 sequence (DNA): TGTGCCACCAGCAGAGGTCAGACAGGGGTTACCAATCAGCCCCAGCATTTT. Its translation: CATSRGQTGVTNQPQHF.

The chain has TRBV5-1 and TRBJ2-1; 10 bases are a match to TRBD2. V dropped 1 base and J dropped 7; count of bases not matched to a gene: 5. Germline V gene sequence: CDR1 SGHRS, CDR2 YFSETQ. This CDR3 is 15 amino acids long. The CDR3 DNA sequence: TGCGCCAGCAGCTTGATCCTAGCGGGAGATAATGAGCAGTTCTTC. Residues: CASSLILAGDNEQFF.

This sequence joins TRBV5-1 and TRBJ2-4; the match to TRBD1 covers 8 bases. Germline CDR1 and CDR2: SGHRS and YFSETQ. V shed 4 bases, J shed 8 bases, and the junction held 14 bases outside the gene matches. This CDR3 is built from 16 residues. CDR3 amino acids: CASSPRGPGQLDIQYF. The CDR3 bases are TGCGCCAGCAGCCCCAGGGGGCCAGGACAGTTGGACATTCAGTACTTC.

The V call is TRBV7-9, the J call TRBJ2-5; D gene ambiguous. The CDR3 extends over 12 amino acids. Trimming stripped 3 bases from V and 3 bases from J, with 5 bases between. The germline gives CDR1 SEHNR, CDR2 FQNEAQ (reference sequence). The CDR3 DNA is TGTGCCAGCAGCTTTCTTGAAGAGACCCAGTACTTC. This translates into CASSFLEETQYF.

This chain uses TRBV5-4 with TRBJ2-7; 13 bases agree with TRBD2. Germline V lookup: CDR1 SGHNT, CDR2 YYREEE (reference sequence). The ends lost 5 bases at V and 2 bases at J; junction bases unmatched: 13. This CDR3 region has 18 residues. DNA for the CDR3: TGTGCCAGCAGTCTCCGGACTAGCGGGAGTTGGGTGACCTACGAGCAGTACTTC. It is translated as CASSLRTSGSWVTYEQYF.

The chain uses TRBV5-1 and TRBJ2-7; TRBD1 aligns across 9 bases. Germline V gene sequence: CDR1 SGHRS, CDR2 YFSETQ. V trimming: 4 bases; J trimming: 6 bases; junction bases outside the gene matches: 14. The CDR3 consists of 16 residues. Written as DNA, the CDR3 is TGCGCCAGCAGCCCAAAAAACCGGGACAGGGCTGCCGAGCAGTACTTC. Protein: CASSPKNRDRAAEQYF.

A single count supports this clone. V and J are TRBV5-1 and TRBJ1-3, with TRBD1 as a possible D gene (6 bases). CDR1 and CDR2 from the germline V gene are SGHRS and YFSETQ. The CDR3 is 13 residues long. V was trimmed by 4 bases and J by 8 bases, leaving 13 bases between them. The CDR3 region has the DNA TGCGCCAGCAGCGAACCCCAGGGGTACACCATATATTTT. Its protein product is CASSEPQGYTIYF.

The chain is built from TRBV19 and TRBJ2-1, with a possible D match to TRBD2 (6 bases). V gave up 5 bases and J gave up 10 bases, with 12 bases separating them. CDR3 length equals 12 residues. Per germline, CDR1 LNHDA and CDR2 SQIVND (reference sequence). CDR3 region: CASSSGVWEQFF. The CDR3 coding sequence is TGTGCCAGTAGTTCGGGAGTCTGGGAGCAGTTCTTC.

This rearrangement joins TRBV5-4 to TRBJ2-7; 7 bases line up with TRBD2. The germline gives CDR1 SGHNT, CDR2 YYREEE (reference sequence). V was pared by 3 bases and J by 3 bases, with 3 bases of the junction left unmatched. The CDR3 has 13 amino acids. The CDR3 reads CASSSREGYEQYF. The CDR3 DNA reads as TGTGCCAGCAGCTCGAGGGAGGGCTACGAGCAGTACTTC. Variable domain in full (rest from reference TRBV5-4 and TRBJ2-7): ETGVTQSPTHLIKTRGQQVTLRCSSQSGHNTVSWYQQALGQGPQFIFQYYREEENGRGNFPPRFSGLQFPNYSSELNVNALELDDSALYLCASSSREGYEQYFGPGTRLTVT.

The chain combines TRBV6-5 with TRBJ2-1; 14 positions agree with TRBD2. The CDR3 spans 16 residues. CDR1 is MNHEY and CDR2 is SVGAGI in the germline V gene. Trimming cost V 0 bases and J 8 bases; bases outside gene matches: 3. The CDR3 region has the DNA TGTGCCAGCAGTTACTCGACTAGCGGGAGGGGCGATGAGCAGTTCTTC. Amino acid sequence: CASSYSTSGRGDEQFF.

The chain combines TRBV2 with TRBJ1-2, with D uncertain. Germline V gene lookup returns CDR1 SNHLY and CDR2 FYNNEI. V was cut by 2 bases and J by 4 bases, with 8 bases left in between. The CDR3 spans 13 residues. In DNA form, the CDR3 reads TGTGCCAGCAGTGAAATTCTATCCTATGGCTACACCTTC. Its protein product is CASSEILSYGYTF.

This clone was counted a few times. The chain links TRBV5-4 to TRBJ2-1, with TRBD2 identical over 12 bases. The CDR3 is 18 amino acids. With V trimmed by 0 bases and J by 9 bases, 13 bases remained unmatched. The germline CDR1 and CDR2 sequences are SGHNT and YYREEE (reference sequence). CDR3 DNA: TGTGCCAGCAGCTTGGCCCCGGGACTAGCGGGCAAAAGGGCTGAGCAGTTCTTC. It is translated as CASSLAPGLAGKRAEQFF.

Comment on this clone: Different DNA sequences within this sample yield the same CDR3. The V gene is TRBV18, the J gene TRBJ2-7, with D unclear. The V and J ends lost 2 bases and 7 bases respectively, with 6 bases between them. CDR1 KGHSH and CDR2 LQKENI come from the germline V gene. The CDR3 has 11 residues. As DNA, the CDR3 is TGTGCCAGCTCACCAGGAGAAGAGCAGTACTTC. Amino acids: CASSPGEEQYF.

V is TRBV21-1 and J is TRBJ2-1; TRBD2 is taken as the D call from the table, unchecked against the DNA. TRBV21-1 is a known pseudogene. The CDR3 sequence is 14 residues long. The CDR3 DNA reads as TGTGCCAGCAGCCCCCGGGCGGGGGGGAATGAGCAGTTCTTC. Encoded protein: CASSPRAGGNEQFF.